This T cell receptor (beta chain) was recorded in a study of cytomegalovirus exposure and HLA in healthy donors. Overall study context: An early data release held around 80 million unique TCRs from HLA-typed donors.

A note on this clone: The antigen remains undetermined.

Findings of the study overall: There were several of the most significant clusters that appeared linked to common viral pathogens in a later analysis. Later analysis revealed greater clonal expansion in HLA-associated TCR beta chains than in equally common others. The number of N-insertions in an Asian-associated ancestry cluster was reportedly below the roughly 620-donor mean in a later analysis.

The primer mix had 60 Vbeta and 13 Jbeta primers. Produced via immunoSEQ multiplex PCR; TCRdb's table is partial and in-frame only. Among 100,000 to 150,000 clones listed, less than 80% were seen once. Input material: PBMCs. This TCR was sampled from a woman aged 50 to 65 in good health and CMV-seronegative.

CDR3 amino acids: CATQGANEKLFF. The DNA for the CDR3 is TGTGCCACTCAGGGGGCCAATGAAAAACTGTTTTTT. This chain links TRBV28 with TRBJ1-4, with TRBD1 matching over 8 bases. CDR3 length: 12 amino acids. The V segment lost 10 bases and the J segment 5 bases; nucleotides outside the gene matches: 3. Germline V gene data show CDR1 as MDHEN and CDR2 as SYDVKM.